This TCR beta chain was captured by sequencing in a study of human thymus T cells. CDR1 MNHEY and CDR2 SMNVEV come from the germline V gene (reference sequence). The CDR3 contains 20 residues. J gave up 2 bases and V 5 bases, and 15 bases lay outside the gene matches. Congenital heart defects were the reason for the corrective surgery that the donors, healthy Finnish infants, were having. Libraries were prepared by immunoSEQ multiplex PCR; TCRdb keeps only in-frame clonotypes and omits some of them. The sample gives about 50,000 clones, approximately 95% of which show up once; about 0.17% is in the top ten.

The sequence derives from a girl under three years old with a congenital heart defect but otherwise immunologically healthy. Sequencing input: blood. This chain uses TRBV27 with TRBJ2-6, with TRBD1 identical over 10 bases. DNA for the CDR3: TGTGCCAGCAGTCTCCGACGACAGGGGGCGCGGCCTACTGGGGCCAACGTCCTGACTTTC. Its translation: CASSLRRQGARPTGANVLTF.